One and the same sample provided the 32 T cell receptor beta chains below, sequenced in a study of technical replicates of blood from a few donors. TCRdb keeps only in-frame clones here, not all; method: immunoSEQ multiplex PCR. This table has about 70,000 clones, about 95% appearing once. Sequenced sample: T cells isolated from PBMCs. These receptors were obtained from a human donor in good health.

The table lists this clone with a count of one. The chain uses TRBV19 and TRBJ1-6; tentative D call: TRBD1 (6 bases). The CDR3 is 15 amino acids. CDR1 LNHDA and CDR2 SQIVND come from the germline V gene (reference sequence). Trimming removed 6 bases from V and 8 bases from J, with 17 bases in between. The CDR3 nucleotides read TGTGCCAGTAGGCCCAGGGGCGAAGAGTATTCACCCCTCCACTTT. Translation gives CASRPRGEEYSPLHF.

The gene calls are TRBV11-2 and TRBJ1-5; no firm D call. Trimming removed 5 bases from V and 9 bases from J, with 14 bases in between. Germline lookup yields CDR1 SGHAT and CDR2 FQNNGV. The CDR3 covers 13 residues. CDR3 nucleotides: TGTGCCAGCAGCCGCGGAGGCCCCGGGCCCCAGCATTTT. Translation: CASSRGGPGPQHF.

This clone has more than one count but fewer than ten. J is TRBJ1-1 and V is TRBV27; 7 bases are a match to TRBD1. This CDR3 has 16 residues. CDR1 MNHEY and CDR2 SMNVEV come from the germline V gene (reference sequence). V lost 8 bases, J lost 3 bases, and 15 bases stayed unmatched. The CDR3 is CASRPSKQGWDTEAFF. CDR3 sequence (DNA): TGTGCCAGCCGACCCTCTAAACAGGGGTGGGACACTGAAGCTTTCTTT.

The rearrangement uses TRBV5-4 and TRBJ1-1; a weak D match, TRBD1 (6 bases). Per germline, CDR1 SGHNT and CDR2 YYREEE (reference sequence). There are 16 residues in the CDR3. Trimming left V 7 bases short and J 1 base short, with 20 bases between. CDR3 sequence: CASAKRQATKNTEAFF. For the CDR3, the DNA is TGTGCCAGCGCAAAAAGACAGGCTACTAAGAACACTGAAGCTTTCTTT.

The chain uses TRBV18 and TRBJ1-4, with no clear D. In germline, CDR1 is KGHSH, CDR2 LQKENI. This CDR3 contains 16 residues. Trimming cost V 1 base and J 4 bases, with 13 bases left between them. CDR3 DNA sequence: TGTGCCAGCTCACCACTGCCCGGGTCTAGTAATGAAAAACTGTTTTTT. It specifies CASSPLPGSSNEKLFF.

The V and J genes are TRBV7-9 and TRBJ2-1; TRBD1 matches 11 bases. Germline V gene lookup returns CDR1 SEHNR and CDR2 FQNEAQ (reference sequence). The CDR3 is 16 amino acids. V dropped 5 bases and J dropped 6; count of bases not matched to a gene: 9. The CDR3 region has the DNA TGTGCCAGCAGCGATACAGGACAGGGGGCGCTCAATGAGCAGTTCTTC. Amino acid sequence: CASSDTGQGALNEQFF. The whole variable domain, filled in from reference TRBV7-9 and TRBJ2-1, reads DTGVSQNPRHKITKRGQNVTFRCDPISEHNRLYWYRQTLGQGPEFLTYFQNEAQLEKSRLLSDRFSAERPKGSFSTLEIQRTEQGDSAMYLCASSDTGQGALNEQFFGPGTRLTVL.

The chain carries TRBV11-2 and TRBJ1-3; a possible D gene is TRBD1 (5 bases). V was trimmed by 0 bases and J by 4 bases, leaving 16 bases between them. The CDR3 consists of 17 residues. Germline assignment: CDR1 SGHAT and CDR2 FQNNGV. CDR3 in amino acids: CASSLDRDSNYGNTIYF. CDR3 bases: TGTGCCAGCAGCTTAGACCGTGACAGCAACTACGGAAACACCATATATTTT.

The chain combines TRBV5-8 with TRBJ1-5; unclear D gene. The CDR3 totals 15 residues. Per the germline V gene, CDR1 is SGHTS and CDR2 is YDEGEE. Between the trimmed V and J ends, which lost 0 bases and 1 base, there was a span of 8 bases. CDR3 in DNA: TGTGCCAGCAGCTTGGAAGGACTAAGCAATCAGCCCCAGCATTTT. It yields the protein CASSLEGLSNQPQHF.

V usage is TRBV6-1 and J usage is TRBJ2-5; 7 nucleotides match TRBD1. This CDR3 comprises 14 residues. V lost 8 bases to trimming and J lost 3 bases; unmatched junction nucleotides: 9. Germline V gene lookup returns CDR1 MNHNS and CDR2 SASEGT. CDR3 residues: CASVNRDREETQYF. In DNA, the CDR3 is TGTGCCAGCGTCAACCGGGACAGAGAAGAGACCCAGTACTTC.

The chain couples TRBV15 to TRBJ2-2, with D unclear. V shed 0 bases and J shed 4 bases, with 6 bases lying between them. This CDR3 contains 14 residues. Germline-derived CDR1 and CDR2 are LNHNV and YYDKDF (reference sequence). The CDR3 protein is CATSREATTGELFF. The CDR3, as DNA: TGTGCCACCAGCAGAGAGGCCACCACCGGGGAGCTGTTTTTT.

V is TRBV19 and J is TRBJ1-3, with D tentatively TRBD1 (6 bases). Germline assignment: CDR1 LNHDA and CDR2 SQIVND (reference sequence). V lost 6 bases and J 2 bases, leaving 20 bases between the germline ends. The CDR3 length is 17 residues. CDR3 amino acids: CASSLLPQGSTGNTIYF. The CDR3 DNA follows: TGTGCCAGTAGCTTGCTGCCACAGGGCTCCACTGGAAACACCATATATTTT.

The chain couples TRBV4-1 to TRBJ2-1; 8 bases agree with TRBD1. The CDR3 spans 18 residues. The germline V gene has CDR1 MGHRA and CDR2 YSYEKL. Unmatched junction bases numbered 12, after V lost 0 bases and J lost 5 bases. CDR3 bases: TGCGCCAGCAGCCAAGAGTGGCCCGGGACAGGCATTCACAATGAGCAGTTCTTC. This translates into CASSQEWPGTGIHNEQFF.

The gene calls are TRBV11-2 and TRBJ1-5; D ambiguous. Germline loops: CDR1 SGHAT, CDR2 FQNNGV. V lost 5 bases and J 6 bases, leaving 14 bases between the germline ends. CDR3 length equals 14 residues. The CDR3 DNA sequence: TGTGCCAGCAGCACCGGGCAGGCGGGTCAGCCCCAGCATTTT. Encoded protein: CASSTGQAGQPQHF.

The chain carries TRBV11-3 and TRBJ2-7; 7 bases agree with TRBD2. Germline trimming cut 5 bases from V and 5 bases from J; bases unmatched to any gene: 3. This CDR3 is 12 amino acids long. CDR1 and CDR2 (germline): SGHNT, YENEEA. The CDR3 loop is CASSRDYNEQYF. The CDR3 region has the DNA TGTGCCAGCAGCCGGGACTACAACGAGCAGTACTTC.

J is TRBJ2-2 and V is TRBV10-3, with D maybe TRBD1 (6 bases). The length of the CDR3 is 14 residues. The V and J ends lost 6 bases and 5 bases respectively, with 13 bases between them. Germline-derived CDR1 and CDR2 are ENHRY and SYGVKD. The CDR3 DNA is TGTGCCATCAGAGAGACAGGCGGAACCGGGGAGCTGTTTTTT. Protein product: CAIRETGGTGELFF.

The chain is built from TRBV5-1 and TRBJ1-2; D is ambiguous. The V end lost 2 bases, the J end lost 3 bases, and 11 bases lay between the germline ends. This CDR3 has 14 amino acids. Germline V lookup: CDR1 SGHRS, CDR2 YFSETQ. For the CDR3, the DNA is TGCGCCAGCAGCTTATCCGACGGAGACTATGGCTACACCTTC. It encodes CASSLSDGDYGYTF.

This clone has just one count. The J gene is TRBJ2-1, the V gene TRBV18; D might be TRBD1 (6 bases). The V end lost 1 base, the J end lost 4 bases, and 26 bases lay between the germline ends. Looked up from germline, CDR1 is KGHSH and CDR2 is LQKENI. This CDR3 region has 20 residues. CDR3 residues: CASSPLPSGQRVSLYNEQFF. Here the CDR3 DNA reads TGTGCCAGCTCACCACTCCCCTCGGGACAAAGGGTTTCCTTGTACAATGAGCAGTTCTTC.

CDR3 nucleotides: TGTGCCAGCTCACTCGGCAGGGTTGGGGAAAAACTGTTTTTT. The encoded protein is CASSLGRVGEKLFF. The V gene is TRBV18, the J gene TRBJ1-4; TRBD1 is a possible D gene (5 bases). This CDR3 region has 14 residues. Trimming took 4 bases from V and 8 from J, leaving 14 bases between them. The germline V gene has CDR1 KGHSH and CDR2 LQKENI. Full variable domain (missing parts from reference TRBV18 and TRBJ1-4): NAGVMQNPRHLVRRRGQEARLRCSPMKGHSHVYWYRQLPEEGLKFMVYLQKENIIDESGMPKERFSAEFPKEGPSILRIQQVVRGDSAAYFCASSLGRVGEKLFFGSGTQLSVL.

This chain uses TRBV7-9 with TRBJ1-2; TRBD1 might be the D (6 bases). Germline loops: CDR1 SEHNR, CDR2 FQNEAQ (reference sequence). Trimming removed 0 bases at V and 3 bases at J, with 11 bases between. The CDR3 sequence is 15 residues long. The CDR3 sequence: CASSLAAGVHYGYTF. CDR3 nucleotide sequence: TGTGCCAGCAGCTTAGCGGCAGGGGTTCACTATGGCTACACCTTC.

This sequence joins TRBV6-5 and TRBJ1-4; no clear D gene. The ends were cut back, 2 bases at V and 4 bases at J, with 8 bases in the middle. Germline-derived CDR1 and CDR2 are MNHEY and SVGAGI. This CDR3 has 14 residues. The CDR3 reads CASSYGQLNEKLFF. The CDR3 bases are TGTGCCAGCAGTTACGGGCAGCTTAATGAAAAACTGTTTTTT.

V and J are TRBV25-1 and TRBJ2-7, with TRBD2 matching 9 bases. V lost 4 bases, J lost 3 bases, and 1 base stayed unmatched. Germline V lookup: CDR1 MGHDK, CDR2 SYGVNS. CDR3 length: 13 residues. CDR3 in amino acids: CASSAAGGYEQYF. Written as DNA, the CDR3 is TGTGCCAGCAGTGCAGCGGGAGGCTACGAGCAGTACTTC.

The chain uses TRBV6-1 and TRBJ1-2, with 8 bases matching TRBD1. V trimming: 4 bases; J trimming: 9 bases; junction bases outside the gene matches: 10. The germline gives CDR1 MNHNS, CDR2 SASEGT. The CDR3 sequence is 14 residues long. The CDR3 DNA reads as TGTGCCAGCAGTGCCCGACAGGGGTTATCGAGCTACACCTTC. Translation gives CASSARQGLSSYTF.

This clone was recorded only once. The chain joins TRBV6-6 to TRBJ1-5; D is unresolved. The germline CDR1 and CDR2 sequences are MNHNY and SVGAGI (reference sequence). V lost 2 bases and J lost 7, with 9 bases in between. The CDR3 length is 13 residues. The CDR3, as DNA: TGTGCCAGCAGTTACGCCCGAGAACAGCCCCAGCATTTT. Translated, it gives CASSYAREQPQHF.

This chain joins TRBV6-5 and TRBJ1-1; possibly TRBD1 for D (5 bases). Per germline, CDR1 MNHEY and CDR2 SVGAGI. Between the trimmed V and J ends, which lost 5 bases and 3 bases, there was a span of 7 bases. CDR3 length: 12 amino acids. CDR3 sequence (DNA): TGTGCCAGCAGTGACAGTTACACTGAAGCTTTCTTT. The encoded protein is CASSDSYTEAFF.

This chain connects TRBV10-3 to TRBJ2-4, with 7 bases lining up with TRBD1. Germline V gene data show CDR1 as ENHRY and CDR2 as SYGVKD. The ends lost 5 bases at V and 7 bases at J; junction bases unmatched: 8. The CDR3 runs 14 residues. CDR3 coding DNA: TGTGCCATCAGTTCTGACAGGGTCTACAACATTCAGTACTTC. Translating it yields CAISSDRVYNIQYF.

The rearrangement links TRBV27 to TRBJ1-2; maybe TRBD1 (5 bases). Trimming pared 3 bases from V and 0 bases from J, leaving 11 bases between. This CDR3 comprises 15 residues. The germline V gene encodes CDR1 MNHEY and CDR2 SMNVEV (reference sequence). DNA of the CDR3: TGTGCCAGCAGTTTTGTTGGCAGGGCTAACTATGGCTACACCTTC. It translates to CASSFVGRANYGYTF.

The chain couples TRBV11-2 to TRBJ1-1; D possibly corresponds to TRBD1 (5 bases). V dropped 5 bases and J dropped 4 bases, with 11 bases sitting between them. Germline V CDR1 and CDR2: SGHAT, FQNNGV. The CDR3 extends over 13 amino acids. Here the CDR3 reads CASSGRVATEAFF. CDR3 nucleotide sequence: TGTGCCAGCAGCGGCAGGGTTGCCACTGAAGCTTTCTTT. Looking up the rest from reference TRBV11-2 and TRBJ1-1 gives the full variable domain: EAGVAQSPRYKIIEKRQSVAFWCNPISGHATLYWYQQILGQGPKLLIQFQNNGVVDDSQLPKDRFSAERLKGVDSTLKIQPAKLEDSAVYLCASSGRVATEAFFGQGTRLTVV.

The rearrangement uses TRBV12-5 and TRBJ2-3; 7 bases match TRBD1. The CDR3 is 15 amino acids. The V segment lost 6 bases and the J segment 3 bases; nucleotides outside the gene matches: 9. Germline V CDR1 and CDR2: LGHNT, FRNRAP. DNA of the CDR3: TGTGCTAGTGGCCTGGGACAGCAGTTTACAGATACGCAGTATTTT. Protein product: CASGLGQQFTDTQYF.

The chain carries TRBV7-7 and TRBJ2-7; the match to TRBD2 covers 9 bases. The V segment lost 5 bases and the J segment 5 bases; nucleotides outside the gene matches: 13. This CDR3 has 16 amino acids. Germline loops: CDR1 SSHAT, CDR2 FNYEAQ (reference sequence). In DNA, the CDR3 is TGTGCCAGCAGCCCCCGGGCACTAGCGGGCCGGAACGAGCAGTACTTC. This gives the protein CASSPRALAGRNEQYF.

This chain connects TRBV5-4 to TRBJ2-6, with 13 positions matching TRBD2. Unmatched junction bases numbered 4, after V lost 4 bases and J lost 0 bases. The CDR3 runs to 18 residues. Looked up from germline, CDR1 is SGHNT and CDR2 is YYREEE (reference sequence). The CDR3 sequence: CASSATSGRVSGANVLTF. The CDR3 coding sequence is TGTGCCAGCAGCGCTACTAGCGGGAGGGTCTCTGGGGCCAACGTCCTGACTTTC.

The V gene is TRBV4-1, the J gene TRBJ2-1, with 14 bases that match TRBD2. The CDR3 length is 16 residues. Germline V gene data show CDR1 as MGHRA and CDR2 as YSYEKL. V trimming: 3 bases; J trimming: 7 bases; junction bases outside the gene matches: 5. The CDR3 sequence: CASSQPGLAGENEQFF. DNA for the CDR3: TGCGCCAGCAGCCAGCCGGGACTAGCGGGAGAGAATGAGCAGTTCTTC.

This clone was seen just once. The chain has TRBV6-5 and TRBJ1-4, with no clear D. V gave up 5 bases and J gave up 5 bases, with 3 bases separating them. The CDR3 consists of 11 residues. Germline V gives CDR1 MNHEY, CDR2 SVGAGI. In DNA, the CDR3 is TGTGCCAGCAGTGAGAATGAAAAACTGTTTTTT. Translated, it gives CASSENEKLFF.